What follows are 29 T cell receptor beta chains derived from one specimen sequenced in a study of T cells expressing NK-cell markers. With the 5' RACE reads reprocessed, TCRdb shows one record per CDR3 protein and no DNA. The sample includes a few hundred thousand distinct CDR3 sequences. Sequences were obtained from blood T cells: a sorted CD56 or NKG2C T cell subset, CD4+ or CD8+ T cells, or bulk PBMC T cells (not recorded which). These receptors all come from a man aged 18 to 35 in good health.

The rearrangement joins TRBV24-1 to TRBJ1-2. CDR1 is KGHDR, CDR2 SFDVKD, per germline. This CDR3 region has 14 residues. This CDR3 reads CATSDLRQGNGYTF.

This rearrangement joins TRBV7-2 to TRBJ1-3; the TRBD1 assignment by TCRdb is unverifiable without DNA. This CDR3 spans 15 amino acids. CDR1 is SGHTA and CDR2 is FQGNSA in the germline V gene. The CDR3 loop reads CASSPTGQLANTIYF.

CDR3 in amino acids: CASSGLAGAGGELFF. V and J are TRBV19 and TRBJ2-2; TCRdb's D call, TRBD2, is unchecked because there is no DNA. Germline V gene sequence: CDR1 LNHDA, CDR2 SQIVND (reference sequence). The CDR3 covers 15 residues.

V gene TRBV20-1 combines with J gene TRBJ2-7. Germline V CDR1 and CDR2: DFQATT, SNEGSKA (reference sequence). The CDR3 is 12 amino acids. The CDR3 is CSAADGYNEQYF.

J is TRBJ1-6 and V is TRBV15. CDR1 is LNHNV and CDR2 is YYDKDF in the germline V gene (reference sequence). This CDR3 region has 13 residues. CDR3 protein: CATSRDFGSPLHF.

The J gene is TRBJ2-5, the V gene TRBV23-1; TCRdb names TRBD2, which stays unverified in the absence of DNA. TRBV23-1 has ORF status, its function being uncertain. The CDR3 contains 11 residues. The CDR3 sequence: CARTRDETQYF.

The chain carries TRBV29-1 and TRBJ2-1; there is no DNA to check the TCRdb D call of TRBD2. The V gene's germline CDR1 is SQVTM and CDR2 ANQGSEA. This CDR3 spans 13 amino acids. The CDR3 loop is CSVLRGSVNEQFF.

J is TRBJ2-3 and V is TRBV12-3 or TRBV12-4; TCRdb indicates TRBD2, and absent DNA this call remains unverified. This CDR3 has 16 residues. The CDR3 reads CASSLAGGFGTDTQYF.

The chain recombines TRBV20-1 with TRBJ1-1; checking the TCRdb D call of TRBD1 is not possible without DNA. The germline CDR1 and CDR2 sequences are DFQATT and SNEGSKA (reference sequence). CDR3 length: 15 amino acids. CDR3 loop: CSAKVAGGGNTEVFF.

V and J are TRBV6-1 and TRBJ2-3; absent DNA, TCRdb's TRBD1 call cannot be checked. There are 15 residues in the CDR3. The germline CDR1 and CDR2 sequences are MNHNS and SASEGT. This CDR3 reads CASKVNPVGTDTQYF.

The CDR3 sequence is CASSSKRVTSGYTF. The chain uses TRBV5-6 and TRBJ1-2. Germline values: CDR1 SGHDT, CDR2 YYEEEE. This CDR3 region has 14 residues.

The chain links TRBV5-5 to TRBJ2-5; TCRdb proposes TRBD2, but this gene call is untestable without DNA. The germline CDR1 and CDR2 sequences are SGHKS and YYEKEE (reference sequence). The CDR3 is 17 residues long. CDR3 sequence: CASSLELAGVGQETQYF.

This chain uses TRBV6-5 with TRBJ2-7; checking the TCRdb D call of TRBD1 is not possible without DNA. CDR3 length: 15 residues. Germline loops: CDR1 MNHEY, CDR2 SVGAGI. CDR3 amino acids: CASSYSDRGTYEQYF.

This chain joins TRBV11-3 and TRBJ2-1; TCRdb proposes TRBD2, but this gene call is untestable without DNA. Germline V gives CDR1 SGHNT, CDR2 YENEEA. The CDR3 sequence is 15 residues long. CDR3 amino acids: CASSLEGESGNEQFF.

The chain uses TRBV6-5 and TRBJ1-5. The CDR3 consists of 15 residues. Germline-derived CDR1 and CDR2 are MNHEY and SVGAGI. CDR3 in amino acids: CASSSSEKGGVPQHF.

The chain is built from TRBV5-1 and TRBJ2-5; TCRdb's assignment of TRBD1 cannot be checked, as there is no DNA. This CDR3 comprises 14 residues. Germline CDR1 and CDR2: SGHRS and YFSETQ. This CDR3 reads CASRPGTPEETQYF.

J is TRBJ2-7 and V is TRBV4-2; TCRdb reports TRBD1, a call that lacks DNA to check it against. Germline V gene lookup returns CDR1 LGHNA and CDR2 YNFKEQ. This CDR3 has 14 residues. The chain's CDR3 is CASSHVDRGREQYF.

J is TRBJ2-3 and V is TRBV11-1; TCRdb proposes TRBD2, but this gene call is untestable without DNA. The CDR3 has 19 residues. CDR1 SGHAT and CDR2 FQDESV come from the germline V gene (reference sequence). The CDR3 here is CASSFGLAGGTSSGDTQYF.

The chain couples TRBV7-2 to TRBJ2-2; TCRdb's D call of TRBD2 is untestable without DNA. Germline CDR1 and CDR2: SGHTA and FQGNSA. This CDR3 comprises 15 residues. Here the CDR3 reads CASSPSGTNTGELFF. The full variable domain, in which reference TRBV7-2 and TRBJ2-2 provide the parts outside the CDR3, is GAGVSQSPSNKVTEKGKDVELRCDPISGHTALYWYRQSLGQGLEFLIYFQGNSAPDKSGLPSDRFSAERTGGSVSTLTIQRTQQEDSAVYLCASSPSGTNTGELFFGEGSRLTVL.

This chain joins TRBV7-8 and TRBJ2-3. Germline assignment: CDR1 SGHVS and CDR2 FQNEAQ. This CDR3 spans 13 amino acids. This CDR3 is CASSPYDTDTQYF. Complete variable domain (other parts from reference TRBV7-8 and TRBJ2-3): GAGVSQSPRYKVAKRGQDVALRCDPISGHVSLFWYQQALGQGPEFLTYFQNEAQLDKSGLPSDRFFAERPEGSVSTLKIQRTQQEDSAVYLCASSPYDTDTQYFGPGTRLTVL.

The chain joins TRBV5-1 to TRBJ2-7; the TRBD1 assignment by TCRdb is unverifiable without DNA. Germline CDR1 SGHRS, CDR2 YFSETQ. The CDR3 totals 15 residues. The CDR3: CASSLALDRGYEQYF.

The gene calls are TRBV19 and TRBJ1-4; absent DNA, TCRdb's TRBD1 call cannot be checked. The CDR3 has 18 residues. The germline gives CDR1 LNHDA, CDR2 SQIVND (reference sequence). This CDR3 is CASSIARRTGGANEKLFF.

J is TRBJ2-7 and V is TRBV11-2; there is no DNA to check the TCRdb D call of TRBD1. From germline, CDR1 is SGHAT and CDR2 FQNNGV. The CDR3 sequence is 16 residues long. The CDR3 is CASSLSSSGGIYEQYF.

The chain couples TRBV20-1 to TRBJ2-7; TCRdb designates TRBD2, a call that cannot be tested without DNA. This CDR3 has 15 residues. Germline lookup yields CDR1 DFQATT and CDR2 SNEGSKA (reference sequence). The CDR3 sequence is CSARIGTTKNYEQYF.

This rearrangement joins TRBV3-1 to TRBJ2-3; TCRdb indicates TRBD2, and absent DNA this call remains unverified. The CDR3 consists of 19 residues. The germline V gene encodes CDR1 LGHDT and CDR2 YNNKEL (reference sequence). CDR3: CASSRRLAGGPRDTDTQYF.

V and J are TRBV20-1 and TRBJ2-2; checking the TCRdb D call of TRBD1 is not possible without DNA. The CDR3 has 12 amino acids. Germline values: CDR1 DFQATT, CDR2 SNEGSKA (reference sequence). CDR3 residues: CSAGTDTGELFF.

The rearrangement uses TRBV7-9 and TRBJ2-3; TCRdb lists TRBD1, though no DNA is available to test this call. This CDR3 is built from 16 residues. Germline values: CDR1 SEHNR, CDR2 FQNEAQ (reference sequence). The CDR3 spells CASSSDRSYHADTQYF.

The gene calls are TRBV6-5 and TRBJ2-1; absent DNA, TCRdb's TRBD2 call cannot be checked. The V gene's germline CDR1 is MNHEY and CDR2 SVGAGI. The CDR3 spans 14 residues. CDR3 region: CASSYPLGGIGQFF.

CDR3 loop: CASSTRTAGSAGANVLTF. J is TRBJ2-6 and V is TRBV7-3; TCRdb's D call, TRBD2, is unchecked because there is no DNA. CDR1 is SGHTA and CDR2 is FQGTGA in the germline V gene. This CDR3 has 18 amino acids.